The 11 T cell receptor beta chains listed next were all sequenced from one sample in a study of blood T cell repertoires in COVID-19. The table came from immunoSEQ multiplex PCR; TCRdb's copy has only in-frame clones and leaves some out. This table holds about 150,000 clones, around 91% found once. The sequenced material came from peripheral blood. Receptor source: an older woman with active COVID-19.

Within the sample, this clone is medium-sized (0.01 to 0.1%). The chain uses TRBV28 and TRBJ1-5, with 7 bases fitting TRBD1. The CDR3 loop spans 15 amino acids. Germline-derived CDR1 and CDR2 are MDHEN and SYDVKM. J lost 8 bases, V lost 4 bases, and 11 bases had no gene match. CDR3 coding DNA: TGTGCCAGCAGTTCCCTCGGACAGGTCCAAGAGCCCCAGCATTTT. Translation gives CASSSLGQVQEPQHF. The full variable domain, its missing parts supplied by reference TRBV28 and TRBJ1-5, is DVKVTQSSRYLVKRTGEKVFLECVQDMDHENMFWYRQDPGLGLRLIYFSYDVKMKEKGDIPEGYSVSREKKERFSLILESASTNQTSMYLCASSSLGQVQEPQHFGDGTRLSIL.

The chain is built from TRBV4-1 and TRBJ2-7, with 11 bases fitting TRBD2. V lost 4 bases, J lost 9 bases, and 14 bases stayed unmatched. Germline values: CDR1 MGHRA, CDR2 YSYEKL. The CDR3 covers 16 residues. Written as DNA, the CDR3 is TGCGCCAGCAGCCGATTGATCACTAGCGGGAGTCAGTGGCAGTACTTC. Protein: CASSRLITSGSQWQYF.

The rearrangement joins TRBV3-1 (or the pseudogene TRBV3-2) to TRBJ2-3, with D maybe TRBD2 (5 bases). The length of the CDR3 is 15 residues. Germline lookup yields CDR1 LGHDT and CDR2 YNNKEL (reference sequence). V lost 0 bases, J lost 2 bases, and 9 bases lay in between. The CDR3 loop reads CASSQDSGPTDTQYF. DNA of the CDR3: TGTGCCAGCAGCCAAGACAGCGGACCCACAGATACGCAGTATTTT.

The J gene is TRBJ2-7, the V gene TRBV18; 10 bases map to TRBD1. V lost 2 bases and J lost 2; bases outside the gene matches: 9. From germline, CDR1 is KGHSH and CDR2 LQKENI. The CDR3 consists of 17 residues. The CDR3 region is CASSPFLGGQGTYEQYF. The CDR3 nucleotides are TGTGCCAGCTCACCATTCTTGGGGGGACAGGGGACCTACGAGCAGTACTTC.

This clone was observed once. The chain joins TRBV7-2 to TRBJ2-7; D is possibly TRBD2 (5 bases). Germline-derived CDR1 and CDR2 are SGHTA and FQGNSA. The CDR3 runs 14 residues. V was cut by 0 bases and J by 6 bases, with 12 bases left in between. The CDR3 coding sequence is TGTGCCAGCAGCTTAGCGCAGAATCGGGGCGAGCAGTACTTC. Protein product: CASSLAQNRGEQYF.

The chain joins TRBV4-2 to TRBJ2-3; TRBD2 aligns across 11 bases. In germline, CDR1 is LGHNA, CDR2 YNFKEQ. This CDR3 spans 18 amino acids. V lost 4 bases and J lost 2; bases outside the gene matches: 11. The CDR3 region is CASSPTLTSGIHTDTQYF. The CDR3 DNA reads TGTGCCAGCAGCCCCACCCTGACTAGCGGGATACACACAGATACGCAGTATTTT.

The chain carries TRBV5-6 and TRBJ1-4; 7 nucleotides line up with TRBD1. Losses at the gene ends were 1 base for V and 4 bases for J; bases not matched to a gene: 4. CDR3 length: 15 residues. Germline V gives CDR1 SGHDT, CDR2 YYEEEE. CDR3 sequence (DNA): TGTGCCAGCAGCTTGCAGGGACAGCTTAATGAAAAACTGTTTTTT. Amino acid sequence: CASSLQGQLNEKLFF.

The chain recombines TRBV30 with TRBJ1-6; D unresolved. Between the trimmed V and J ends, which lost 1 base and 7 bases, there was a span of 8 bases. The germline V gene has CDR1 GTSNPN and CDR2 SVGIG (reference sequence). The CDR3 is made up of 13 amino acids. CDR3 sequence (DNA): TGTGCCTGGAGTGCTTCCCCGAATTCACCCCTCCACTTT. As protein: CAWSASPNSPLHF.

This clone was observed a few times. The chain is built from TRBV7-9 and TRBJ1-3, with D possibly being TRBD1 (5 bases). The CDR3 runs to 18 residues. Germline V gene data show CDR1 as SEHNR and CDR2 as FQNEAQ (reference sequence). In nucleotides, the CDR3 is TGTGCGACAGCAGCAATTTTCTCTGGGCAGAGCTCTGGAAACACCATATATTTT. Protein product: CATAAIFSGQSSGNTIYF. Combining the CDR3 with reference TRBV7-9 and TRBJ1-3 gives the whole variable domain DTGVSQNPRHKITKRGQNVTFRCDPISEHNRLYWYRQTLGQGPEFLTYFQNEAQLEKSRLLSDRFSAERPKGSFSTLEIQRTEQGDSAMYLCATAAIFSGQSSGNTIYFGEGSWLTVV.

This chain joins TRBV19 and TRBJ2-3; a possible D gene is TRBD2 (5 bases). Germline V gives CDR1 LNHDA, CDR2 SQIVND (reference sequence). With 1 base removed from V and 1 base from J, the gap between germline ends came to 9 bases. This CDR3 region has 15 residues. For the CDR3, the DNA is TGTGCCAGTAGTATAGGAGGGTTGGGCACAGATACGCAGTATTTT. As protein: CASSIGGLGTDTQYF.

The chain couples TRBV19 to TRBJ1-1; maybe TRBD1 (6 bases). Looked up from germline, CDR1 is LNHDA and CDR2 is SQIVND (reference sequence). Trimming pared 4 bases from V and 3 bases from J, leaving 12 bases between. The CDR3 contains 14 residues. For the CDR3, the DNA is TGTGCCAGTAGTAAGAAGGGGGGGGACACTGAAGCTTTCTTT. Protein product: CASSKKGGDTEAFF.